The present TCR beta chain was sequenced within a study of blood T cell repertoires in COVID-19. Study at large: There were acute and convalescent COVID-19 samples, and they came from the United States, Italy and Spain. Nucleic acid was either cDNA or gDNA, and it came from T cells, B-cell-depleted T cells, or PBMCs.

While infection was still active, Seattle patients were enrolled and then followed longitudinally. The germline V gene encodes CDR1 SGHDN and CDR2 FVKESK. This CDR3 region has 15 residues. V shed 4 bases, J shed 5 bases, and the junction held 9 bases outside the gene matches. As handled by the study authors: The authors estimated nucleated cell counts from reference gene primer amplification. Assay: immunoSEQ multiplex PCR; the TCRdb copy retains only in-frame clones and omits some. The V and J calls and clone size come from that table; D and trimming were worked out from the DNA. The data hold 300,000 to 350,000 clones, with around nine tenths observed a single time.

This receptor was identified in a woman aged 25-40 years with COVID-19, enrolled during active disease. Material: peripheral blood. The chain has TRBV14 and TRBJ2-7; 9 bases match TRBD2. The CDR3 DNA reads TGTGCCAGCAGCCTCCGAGCTAGCGGGAACCACGAGCAGTACTTC. Its translation: CASSLRASGNHEQYF.